Sequencing of this T cell receptor (beta chain) was carried out in a study of control samples from healthy donors and cancer patients. This CDR3 is built from 15 residues. The V segment lost 4 bases and the J segment 4 bases; nucleotides outside the gene matches: 9. Germline V gene lookup returns CDR1 SNHLY and CDR2 FYNNEI. The assay was immunoSEQ multiplex PCR, and TCRdb's table has in-frame clones only and misses some. The sample holds some 130,000 clones, more than 90% seen once. Sequenced sample: blood. The chain combines TRBV2 with TRBJ2-5; TRBD2 aligns across 7 bases. The sequence derives from a man between 18 and 29 years old in good health. In DNA form, the CDR3 reads TGTGCCAGCAGTGGGAATTCTGGCGGGGGAGAGACCCAGTACTTC. It is translated as CASSGNSGGGETQYF.